One T cell receptor beta chain is described in this entry. Its binding antigen is unknown. No base quality values were provided; no much bigger clone lies one nucleotide off. Sequences MNHNY (CDR1) and SVGAGI (CDR2) are obtained from the germline V gene (reference sequence). The CDR3 has 15 amino acids, counting the end cysteine and phenylalanine. The read is trimmed to its CDR3 DNA, 45 bases read in frame from base 1. V trim: 2 bases; J trim: 2 bases; unmatched bases: 4. Between 2014 and 2017, the patients underwent resection in either Japan or China. Two lung cancer pathologists independently confirmed the histologic diagnosis of each case on H&E slides. Macro-dissection after pathologic assessment enriched premalignant or tumor cells for nucleic acid extraction. The AllPrep DNA/RNA FFPE Kit was used to isolate DNA from FFPE tissue. The sample is drawn from a study of immune evolution from preneoplasia to lung adenocarcinoma (dated by TCRdb to 2020 to 2022). A note on the overall study: HLA loss of heterozygosity was seen in about 7%, 15% and 30% of AIS, MIA and ADC lesions, and in no AAH lesions. Immune contexture across lung adenocarcinoma precursors and invasive adenocarcinoma was profiled using immune gene expression, TCR sequencing and multiplex immunofluorescence. Resected precursor lesions (AAH, AIS, MIA) and invasive adenocarcinomas were each compared against paired morphologically normal lung tissue. Sample size was determined by specimen availability and not by a prior power calculation. The immune data were integrated with whole exome sequencing and methylation data from the same cohort of nodules. A total of 40 to 65 patients with pulmonary nodules who underwent surgical resection were included in the overall cohort. A total of 40 to 60 patients contributed TCR sequencing data. According to the study, 80 to 130 samples were used for TCR sequencing. Class I HLA alleles were inferred from exome data with POLYSOLVER, and allele-specific HLA loss was detected with LOHHLA. The full study reports these points: Compared with EGFR-mutant or double wild-type lesions, KRAS-mutant nodules had the highest T cell clonality. Top T cell clone frequencies were highest in normal lung and appeared to decrease progressively from AAH through AIS, MIA and invasive adenocarcinoma. The findings rested on association rather than direct causation, and larger cohorts with long-term follow-up and longitudinal biopsies were considered necessary. Because every patient came from Japan and China, how well the results apply to Western populations was uncertain. Clonality was highest in normal lung, while later-stage lesions appeared to have lower clonality but higher T cell density and diversity.

The immunoSEQ hsTCRbeta Kit was used to sequence TCR beta CDR3 regions from DNA. Per the original workflow: The ImmunoSEQ Analyzer was used to analyse the TCR sequencing data. T cell clonality was defined as 1 minus Pielou's evenness, calculated on productive rearrangements. T cell diversity was measured with the inverse Simpson index on productive templates. T cell density was TCR beta template counts normalized to usable DNA, estimated by amplifying and sequencing housekeeping genes. Two-sided Kruskal-Wallis tests were used to compare TCR metrics between histologic stages. This immuneACCESS table, as held by TCRdb, lists in-frame sequences with V and J called but not all clones. Of the missing ones, under half trace to an unresolved V gene in checked studies; the others have no known cause. The V and J calls and clone size are taken from that table; D and trimming were inferred from the DNA. Across this sample there are around 13,000 clones, with 80% seen only once. The leading ten clones occupy roughly 5% of the sample.

The sequencing input was FFPE minimally invasive lung adenocarcinoma tissue. What this sample's cell subset or site label stands for: micro-invasive lung adenocarcinoma (MIA). The chain uses TRBV6-6 and TRBJ2-7; 9 bases in the middle match TRBD2. This clonotype originated in a person aged 65 to 79 with lung adenocarcinoma. This receptor carries the CDR3 CASSYAGGNTYEQYF. The base sequence is TGTGCCAGCAGTTACGCGGGGGGGAACACCTACGAGCAGTACTTC.